These 12 T cell receptor beta chains came from one sample sequenced in a study of Ad26.COV2.S vaccination and SARS-CoV-2 variants. Regarding treatment: around 19 received Ad26.COV2.S at low or high dose, single or two shots; about 5 received placebo; per-sample allocation not given. The investigators took samples on day 63 after the first vaccine or placebo injection. Profiling relied on immunoSEQ multiplex PCR, and the TCRdb table lists in-frame clones only, not all of them. The sample has hundreds of thousands of clones, 75% to 90% seen once. The sequenced sample was peripheral blood, obtained in a trial of Ad26.COV2.S vaccine versus placebo. These receptor sequences come from a person aged 18 to 59 who received the Ad26.COV2.S COVID-19 vaccine or a placebo.

The J gene is TRBJ1-1, the V gene TRBV5-1; D remains ambiguous. The CDR3 consists of 15 residues. Trimming took off 0 bases at V and 5 bases at J, with 14 bases between the two ends. CDR1 and CDR2 from the germline V gene are SGHRS and YFSETQ. CDR3 residues: CASSLVGTRGTEAFF. CDR3 bases: TGCGCCAGCAGCTTGGTTGGCACCCGGGGTACTGAAGCTTTCTTT.

This chain links TRBV24-1 with TRBJ2-7; 7 bases map to TRBD1. The CDR3 spans 17 residues. With 5 bases clipped from V and 3 bases from J, the junction kept 15 bases outside the gene matches. CDR1 and CDR2 from the germline V gene are KGHDR and SFDVKD. The CDR3 reads CATSGGGRGTEFYEQYV. The CDR3 coding sequence is TGTGCCACCAGTGGGGGCGGTAGGGGGACAGAGTTCTACGAGCAGTACGTC.

J is TRBJ1-2 and V is TRBV27; D uncertain. The germline V and J ends were trimmed by 5 bases and 4 bases, with 11 bases remaining between them. The CDR3 covers 13 residues. From germline, CDR1 is MNHEY and CDR2 SMNVEV (reference sequence). Here the CDR3 DNA reads TGTGCCAGCAGTCCCTCCGGTCCCTATGGCTACACCTTC. As protein: CASSPSGPYGYTF.

Turning to this clone: A junction boundary mismatches the germline segment, possibly from a read error. The chain recombines TRBV12-3 or TRBV12-4 with TRBJ1-1; D may be TRBD1 (6 bases). This CDR3 region has 10 residues. The CDR3 loop reads CASSRTGTSF. DNA of the CDR3: TGTGCCAGCAGCCGGACCGGGACAAGTTTT.

The chain uses TRBV7-8 and TRBJ1-2, with TRBD1 as a possible D gene (5 bases). Germline V CDR1 and CDR2: SGHVS, FQNEAQ. Between the trimmed V and J ends, which lost 3 bases and 8 bases, there was a span of 19 bases. The CDR3 runs to 15 residues. The CDR3, as DNA: TGTGCCAGCAGCTTTTGGGGCCCCAGGGAAGGCGGCTACACCTTC. This translates into CASSFWGPREGGYTF.

The chain has TRBV18 and TRBJ1-5; D may be TRBD1 (5 bases). V lost 3 bases and J 3 bases, leaving 12 bases between the germline ends. Germline V gene lookup returns CDR1 KGHSH and CDR2 LQKENI. The CDR3 extends over 15 amino acids. The CDR3 DNA reads TGTGCCAGCTCACCTGGGGCACCTACCAATCAGCCCCAGCATTTT. The encoded protein is CASSPGAPTNQPQHF.

This rearrangement joins TRBV5-1 to TRBJ2-1; 8 nucleotides agree with TRBD2. Germline lookup yields CDR1 SGHRS and CDR2 YFSETQ. V was clipped by 4 bases and J by 7 bases; unmatched bases: 7. The CDR3 consists of 14 residues. The chain's CDR3 is CASSRLAGPNEQFF. CDR3 in DNA: TGCGCCAGCAGCCGCCTAGCGGGTCCAAATGAGCAGTTCTTC.

The chain has TRBV5-1 and TRBJ2-5; D perhaps matches TRBD1 (5 bases). Trimming took 4 bases from V and 1 from J, leaving 17 bases between them. Germline loops: CDR1 SGHRS, CDR2 YFSETQ. The CDR3 consists of 16 residues. The chain's CDR3 is CASSANFRGSQETQYF. DNA for the CDR3: TGCGCCAGCAGCGCCAACTTTAGGGGTTCCCAAGAGACCCAGTACTTC.

The rearrangement uses TRBV9 and TRBJ2-2, with no clear D. This CDR3 comprises 15 residues. Per germline, CDR1 SGDLS and CDR2 YYNGEE. Trimming stripped 3 bases from V and 0 bases from J, with 9 bases between. Here the CDR3 reads CASSGIGSNTGELFF. DNA of the CDR3: TGTGCCAGCAGCGGGATAGGCTCGAACACCGGGGAGCTGTTTTTT.

The rearrangement links TRBV15 to TRBJ2-7; D might be TRBD2 (5 bases). The germline CDR1 and CDR2 sequences are LNHNV and YYDKDF (reference sequence). Trimming shortened V by 0 bases and J by 4 bases, and 7 bases separated the two germline ends. CDR3 size: 13 residues. The CDR3 protein is CATSRDRGYEQYV. The CDR3 coding sequence is TGTGCCACCAGCAGAGATCGCGGGTACGAGCAGTACGTC.

The V gene is TRBV18, the J gene TRBJ1-1; no clear D gene. The V gene's germline CDR1 is KGHSH and CDR2 LQKENI. Trimming took 2 bases from V and 7 from J, leaving 8 bases between them. The CDR3 loop spans 12 amino acids. The CDR3 loop reads CASSPEGIEAFF. The CDR3 DNA reads as TGTGCCAGCTCACCAGAAGGGATTGAAGCTTTCTTT. Full variable domain (outside the CDR3, taken from reference TRBV18 and TRBJ1-1): NAGVMQNPRHLVRRRGQEARLRCSPMKGHSHVYWYRQLPEEGLKFMVYLQKENIIDESGMPKERFSAEFPKEGPSILRIQQVVRGDSAAYFCASSPEGIEAFFGQGTRLTVV.

The CDR3 DNA sequence: TGCGCCAGCAGCCAGCCTGACAGGGGAACTGAAGCTTTCTTT. As protein: CASSQPDRGTEAFF. This chain links TRBV4-3 with TRBJ1-1; 8 bases fit TRBD1. Germline values: CDR1 LGHNA, CDR2 YSLEER. V shed 3 bases, J shed 5 bases, and the junction held 5 bases outside the gene matches. This CDR3 region has 14 residues.